This T cell receptor (beta chain) was sequenced during a study of T cells in Graves' hyperthyroidism and ophthalmopathy. Study-level results: Also found in blood were most expanded thyroid clonotypes above 0.001. Patients with ophthalmopathy were separated from those with stable hyperthyroidism by a 13 V-J model.

It was RNA transcripts that yielded the amplified TCR beta CDR3 regions. RT-PCR in the first round (using the HTBI primer set) targeted the TCR CDR3. TCRdb fed the multiplex PCR reads into MiXCR, producing one record per CDR3 protein. Of around 480,000 distinct CDR3 sequences listed, approximately 15% are singletons. Note on this clonotype: What it recognizes is unknown.

Stability of Graves' hyperthyroidism was defined as absent ophthalmopathy progression within 18 months. A patient was excluded if there was uncontrolled infection, other autoimmune disease, pregnancy or lactation. Germline loops: CDR1 LNHDA, CDR2 SQIVND (reference sequence). The CDR3 is made up of 14 amino acids. V was shortened by 3 bases and J by 9 bases, with 14 bases between the two germline ends. This chain connects TRBV19 to TRBJ2-2; either TRBD1 or TRBD2 may supply D (6 bases each). This TCR was sampled from a young woman with Graves' hyperthyroidism. Specimen: blood. The CDR3 spells CASSMGAGTRELFF. The CDR3 coding sequence is TGTGCCAGTAGTATGGGGGCGGGAACCAGGGAGCTGTTTTTT.